Included here is one T cell receptor beta chain sequence, with context. The data derive from a study of blood T cell repertoires in COVID-19. Background on the study: Specimens from acute and convalescent COVID-19 originated in the United States, Italy and Spain. T cells, B-cell-depleted T cells, or PBMCs supplied cDNA or gDNA.

The germline V gene has CDR1 GTSNPN and CDR2 SVGIG (reference sequence). The V and J ends lost 2 bases and 4 bases respectively, with 9 bases between them. The CDR3 has 13 residues. Original methodology: How many nucleated cells were present was estimated from reference gene primer amplification. Data came from immunoSEQ multiplex PCR; TCRdb stores just in-frame clones and leaves some out. The V and J calls and clone size are taken from that table; D and trimming were inferred from the DNA. The sample has hundreds of thousands of clones; more than 80% are singletons. Sequenced sample: peripheral blood. This chain connects TRBV30 to TRBJ1-5; unclear D gene. This TCR was recovered from a woman aged 25 to 39 with active or convalescent COVID-19. This CDR3 reads CAWSPNENQPQHF. CDR3 nucleotide sequence: TGTGCCTGGAGTCCAAATGAGAATCAGCCCCAGCATTTT.